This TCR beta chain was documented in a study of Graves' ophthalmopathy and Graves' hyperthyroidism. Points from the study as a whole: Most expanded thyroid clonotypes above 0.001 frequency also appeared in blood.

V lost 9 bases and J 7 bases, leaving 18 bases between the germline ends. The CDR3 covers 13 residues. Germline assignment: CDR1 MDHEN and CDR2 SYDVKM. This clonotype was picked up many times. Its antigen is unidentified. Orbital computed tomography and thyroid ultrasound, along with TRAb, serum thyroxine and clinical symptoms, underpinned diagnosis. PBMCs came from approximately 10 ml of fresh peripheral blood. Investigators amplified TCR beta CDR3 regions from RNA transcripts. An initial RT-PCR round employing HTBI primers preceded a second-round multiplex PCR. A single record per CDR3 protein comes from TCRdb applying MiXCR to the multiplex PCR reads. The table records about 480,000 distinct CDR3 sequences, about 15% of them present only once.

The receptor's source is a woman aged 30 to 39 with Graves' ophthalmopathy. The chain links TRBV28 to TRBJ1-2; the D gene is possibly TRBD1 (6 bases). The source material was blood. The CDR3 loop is CASGLVVRGGYTF. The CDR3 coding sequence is TGTGCCAGTGGACTAGTAGTCAGGGGTGGCTACACCTTC.